This T cell receptor beta chain was sequenced for a study of regulatory T cells in long-lasting Graves disease. Unmatched junction bases numbered 4, after V lost 3 bases and J lost 6 bases. There are 13 residues in the CDR3. CDR1 is MNHEY, CDR2 SMNVEV, per germline (reference sequence). Time point given: persistent/refractory GD, antithyroid drugs over 5 years with positive TRAb. From PBMCs, RNA was extracted and then used to make the TCR library. Patients came through an endocrinology department, and that department was in Xi'an, China. Study-wide findings and caveats: Tissue studied was limited to peripheral blood, excluding thyroid tissue. Persistent disease preferred TRBV28, TRBJ1-2 and TRBJ2-5.

HTBI primers from iRepertoire and Arm-PCR of CDR3 regions yielded the TCR beta libraries. Authors' processing steps: Samples revealed 50 to 75 TRBV and about 15 TRBJ segments. TCRdb fed the multiplex PCR reads into MiXCR, producing one record per CDR3 protein. TCRdb, rather than the study authors, made the V and J calls. The sample includes around 460,000 distinct CDR3 sequences, approximately 21% of them seen just once. This clonotype was counted a few times. Its antigen is currently unknown. The sequencing used peripheral blood mononuclear cells (PBMCs), collected when the disease was refractory, from a patient treated with antithyroid drugs. This receptor was obtained from a female donor with Graves disease. The chain links TRBV27 to TRBJ1-2; 7 nucleotides line up with TRBD1. The DNA of the CDR3 is TGTGCCAGCAGTTTTTCAGGGGGTAATGGCTACACCTTC. As protein: CASSFSGGNGYTF.